The clone carrying this TCR beta chain was seen ten or more times. Its matching antigen is unknown. TCRdb processed the 5' RACE reads anew with MiXCR; each CDR3 protein has one entry. The sample carries 570,000 or so distinct CDR3 sequences, roughly 9.9% recorded once. The data are from a study of identical twins. General observations from the study: Excess sharing between twins was weaker in beta out-of-frame sequences. Invariant MAIT and iNKT cells may have partly biased zero-insertion analyses. Models underestimated how often monozygotic twins shared out-of-frame TCR alpha.

Germline CDR1 reads LGHNA; CDR2 reads YSLEER. The ends lost 3 bases at V and 6 bases at J; junction bases unmatched: 13. The CDR3 has 19 amino acids. A further study also used this sample, focusing on yellow fever vaccine responses in identical twins.

The specimen was PBMCs. The chain is built from TRBV4-3 and TRBJ2-6; 11 bases are a match to TRBD1. The source of this sequence is a woman between 18 and 29 years old in good health. The CDR3 DNA sequence: TGCGCCAGCAGCCAGGGACTACCGGGACAGGGGGTGGTGGCCAACGTCCTGACTTTC. This encodes CASSQGLPGQGVVANVLTF.